The rows below give T cell receptor beta chains drawn from one sample of a study of T-cell reconstitution after alpha-beta-depleted transplantation in children. TCRdb ran MiXCR on the PCR reads and lists one entry per CDR3 protein. The repertoire includes 800,000 to 1,000,000 distinct CDR3 sequences, roughly 31% of them detected once, and over 25% sits in the top ten. This material consisted of PBMCs, mostly from graft donor cells, taken 360 days after TCRalphabeta/CD19-depleted stem cell transplant. These receptors were obtained from a boy in the first two years of life who had a stem cell transplant for SCID, so the T cells may come from the graft donor. Both conserved end residues are part of each CDR3. D genes are given only for firm matches. Expanded clones get a size class; other rows say once, few or many, or leave the size out.

D gene: NA; V gene: TRBV5-6; J gene: TRBJ2-1; clone size: NA; CDR3 protein: CASSFYRGRHNEQFF; CDR3 DNA: TGTGCCAGCAGCTTCTACCGGGGCCGACACAATGAGCAGTTCTTC
D gene: NA; V gene: TRBV28; J gene: TRBJ1-2; clone size: NA; CDR3 protein: CASPGPYGYTF; CDR3 DNA: TGTGCCAGCCCGGGACCGTATGGCTACACCTTC
D gene: NA; V gene: TRBV4-1; J gene: TRBJ1-3; clone size: NA; CDR3 protein: CASSQVAPGSGNTIYF; CDR3 DNA: TGCGCCAGCAGCCAAGTGGCCCCGGGGTCTGGAAACACCATATATTTT
D gene: NA; V gene: TRBV6-2/TRBV6-3; J gene: TRBJ2-1; clone size: few; CDR3 protein: CASTSFFPYNEQFF; CDR3 DNA: TGTGCCAGCACAAGCTTTTTTCCCTACAATGAGCAGTTCTTC
D gene: NA; V gene: TRBV6-1; J gene: TRBJ2-5; clone size: NA; CDR3 protein: CASSRGQFHQETQYF; CDR3 DNA: TGTGCCAGCAGCCGCGGACAGTTCCACCAAGAGACCCAGTACTTC
D gene: TRBD1; V gene: TRBV28; J gene: TRBJ2-7; clone size: few; CDR3 protein: CASRPGQGGLYEQYF; CDR3 DNA: TGTGCCAGCAGACCGGGACAGGGGGGACTCTACGAGCAGTACTTC
D gene: TRBD2; V gene: TRBV6-2/TRBV6-3; J gene: TRBJ2-2; clone size: NA; CDR3 protein: CASSYSSGGSNTGELFF; CDR3 DNA: TGTGCCAGCAGTTACTCGAGCGGGGGCTCGAACACCGGGGAGCTGTTTTTT
D gene: TRBD1; V gene: TRBV7-6; J gene: TRBJ2-7; clone size: NA; CDR3 protein: CASSKRRTGLVEQYF; CDR3 DNA: TGTGCCAGCAGCAAAAGAAGGACAGGGCTTGTCGAGCAGTACTTC
D gene: NA; V gene: TRBV3-1; J gene: TRBJ2-1; clone size: few; CDR3 protein: CASSLSTVYNEQFF; CDR3 DNA: TGTGCCAGCAGCCTATCGACAGTCTACAATGAGCAGTTCTTC
D gene: NA; V gene: TRBV9; J gene: TRBJ1-5; clone size: NA; CDR3 protein: CASSVEAPLTNQPQHF; CDR3 DNA: TGTGCCAGCAGCGTAGAAGCCCCCTTAACTAATCAGCCCCAGCATTTT
D gene: TRBD1; V gene: TRBV5-1; J gene: TRBJ2-7; clone size: NA; CDR3 protein: CASSFGTGGEDEQYF; CDR3 DNA: TGCGCCAGCAGCTTCGGGACAGGGGGCGAGGACGAGCAGTACTTC
D gene: NA; V gene: TRBV28; J gene: TRBJ1-3; clone size: NA; CDR3 protein: CASSPYGGGDTIYF; CDR3 DNA: TGTGCCAGCAGTCCGTACGGGGGGGGGGACACCATATATTTT
D gene: NA; V gene: TRBV20-1; J gene: TRBJ2-1; clone size: few; CDR3 protein: CSALRGQGFNEQFF; CDR3 DNA: TGCAGTGCTCTCCGGGGGCAGGGTTTTAATGAGCAGTTCTTC
D gene: NA; V gene: TRBV5-1; J gene: TRBJ2-3; clone size: NA; CDR3 protein: CASSPDVIKRDTQYF; CDR3 DNA: TGCGCCAGCAGCCCGGACGTGATAAAACGAGATACGCAGTATTTT
D gene: NA; V gene: TRBV7-2; J gene: TRBJ2-1; clone size: NA; CDR3 protein: CASSLLRGTTYNEQFF; CDR3 DNA: TGTGCCAGCAGCTTACTTAGGGGGACCACTTACAATGAGCAGTTCTTC
D gene: NA; V gene: TRBV6-5; J gene: TRBJ1-1; clone size: few; CDR3 protein: CASSFSTVMNTEAFF; CDR3 DNA: TGTGCCAGCAGTTTCTCGACAGTTATGAACACTGAAGCTTTCTTT
D gene: TRBD2; V gene: TRBV12-3/TRBV12-4; J gene: TRBJ2-1; clone size: NA; CDR3 protein: CASSFPPQLAGRAYEQFF; CDR3 DNA: TGTGCCAGCAGTTTCCCTCCCCAACTAGCGGGGAGGGCGTATGAGCAGTTCTTC
D gene: TRBD1; V gene: TRBV5-1; J gene: TRBJ2-2; clone size: few; CDR3 protein: CASSSRDRGLRELFF; CDR3 DNA: TGCGCCAGCAGCTCCCGGGACAGGGGGTTACGGGAGCTGTTTTTT
D gene: NA; V gene: TRBV3-1; J gene: TRBJ2-2; clone size: few; CDR3 protein: CASSLPGKNTGELFF; CDR3 DNA: TGTGCCAGCAGCCTACCAGGCAAGAACACCGGGGAGCTGTTTTTT
D gene: TRBD1; V gene: TRBV20-1; J gene: TRBJ1-5; clone size: once; CDR3 protein: CSASRDSRNQPQHF; CDR3 DNA: TGCAGTGCTAGCCGGGACAGCCGCAACCAGCCCCAGCATTTT
D gene: NA; V gene: TRBV15; J gene: TRBJ2-5; clone size: NA; CDR3 protein: CATSRDSGSPQETQYF; CDR3 DNA: TGTGCCACCAGCAGAGATTCGGGGTCTCCCCAAGAGACCCAGTACTTC
D gene: TRBD1; V gene: TRBV20-1; J gene: TRBJ2-3; clone size: few; CDR3 protein: CSAEVTGEAADTQYF; CDR3 DNA: TGCAGTGCTGAGGTGACAGGGGAAGCCGCAGATACGCAGTATTTT
D gene: TRBD2; V gene: TRBV12-3/TRBV12-4; J gene: TRBJ2-1; clone size: NA; CDR3 protein: CASRPSGGVQLNEQFF; CDR3 DNA: TGTGCCAGCAGACCTTCCGGGGGGGTCCAGCTCAATGAGCAGTTCTTC
D gene: NA; V gene: TRBV12-3/TRBV12-4; J gene: TRBJ2-5; clone size: NA; CDR3 protein: CASSLAAVGGQYF; CDR3 DNA: TGTGCCAGCAGTTTGGCCGCCGTAGGTGGTCAGTACTTC
D gene: NA; V gene: TRBV20-1; J gene: TRBJ1-6; clone size: NA; CDR3 protein: CSANRGRRGQNSPLHF; CDR3 DNA: TGCAGTGCTAACCGGGGCCGGAGGGGTCAAAATTCACCCCTCCACTTT
D gene: NA; V gene: TRBV12-3/TRBV12-4; J gene: TRBJ2-1; clone size: NA; CDR3 protein: CASSLDGGGGTGFF; CDR3 DNA: TGTGCCAGCAGTTTAGATGGGGGAGGGGGTACAGGGTTCTTC
D gene: NA; V gene: TRBV12-3/TRBV12-4; J gene: TRBJ2-1; clone size: NA; CDR3 protein: CASSPQGFAYNEQFF; CDR3 DNA: TGTGCCAGCAGTCCACAGGGCTTCGCCTACAATGAGCAGTTCTTC
D gene: NA; V gene: TRBV24-1; J gene: TRBJ2-5; clone size: few; CDR3 protein: CATSDMAGPETQYF; CDR3 DNA: TGTGCCACCAGTGACATGGCGGGCCCAGAGACCCAGTACTTC
D gene: TRBD2; V gene: TRBV4-1; J gene: TRBJ2-7; clone size: once; CDR3 protein: CASSQVISGGVIYEQYF; CDR3 DNA: TGCGCCAGCAGCCAAGTGATTAGCGGGGGAGTTATCTACGAGCAGTACTTC
D gene: TRBD1; V gene: TRBV28; J gene: TRBJ2-1; clone size: NA; CDR3 protein: CASSSRGGVAYEQFF; CDR3 DNA: TGTGCCAGCAGTTCCCGAGGGGGCGTCGCGTACGAGCAGTTCTTC
D gene: NA; V gene: TRBV20-1; J gene: TRBJ2-1; clone size: NA; CDR3 protein: CSARDPSGQGNNEQFF; CDR3 DNA: TGCAGTGCTAGAGACCCGTCGGGGCAGGGGAACAATGAGCAGTTCTTC
D gene: TRBD1; V gene: TRBV25-1; J gene: TRBJ2-5; clone size: NA; CDR3 protein: CASSTGTGAEETQYF; CDR3 DNA: TGTGCCAGCAGTACCGGGACAGGGGCGGAAGAGACCCAGTACTTC
D gene: NA; V gene: TRBV5-1; J gene: TRBJ2-2; clone size: NA; CDR3 protein: CASTSGTNPVGLFF; CDR3 DNA: TGCGCCAGCACCTCCGGGACCAACCCAGTAGGGCTGTTTTTT
D gene: NA; V gene: TRBV7-9; J gene: TRBJ2-5; clone size: NA; CDR3 protein: CANSFDNRGGETQYF; CDR3 DNA: TGTGCCAACAGCTTTGACAACAGGGGGGGAGAGACCCAGTACTTC
D gene: TRBD2; V gene: TRBV24-1; J gene: TRBJ2-5; clone size: once; CDR3 protein: CATSLASGGAGETQYF; CDR3 DNA: TGTGCCACCAGTCTTGCTAGCGGGGGGGCAGGGGAGACCCAGTACTTC
D gene: NA; V gene: TRBV5-5; J gene: TRBJ2-5; clone size: few; CDR3 protein: CASSLGTSRGVRETQYF; CDR3 DNA: TGTGCCAGCAGCTTGGGTACTAGCAGGGGGGTACGAGAGACCCAGTACTTC